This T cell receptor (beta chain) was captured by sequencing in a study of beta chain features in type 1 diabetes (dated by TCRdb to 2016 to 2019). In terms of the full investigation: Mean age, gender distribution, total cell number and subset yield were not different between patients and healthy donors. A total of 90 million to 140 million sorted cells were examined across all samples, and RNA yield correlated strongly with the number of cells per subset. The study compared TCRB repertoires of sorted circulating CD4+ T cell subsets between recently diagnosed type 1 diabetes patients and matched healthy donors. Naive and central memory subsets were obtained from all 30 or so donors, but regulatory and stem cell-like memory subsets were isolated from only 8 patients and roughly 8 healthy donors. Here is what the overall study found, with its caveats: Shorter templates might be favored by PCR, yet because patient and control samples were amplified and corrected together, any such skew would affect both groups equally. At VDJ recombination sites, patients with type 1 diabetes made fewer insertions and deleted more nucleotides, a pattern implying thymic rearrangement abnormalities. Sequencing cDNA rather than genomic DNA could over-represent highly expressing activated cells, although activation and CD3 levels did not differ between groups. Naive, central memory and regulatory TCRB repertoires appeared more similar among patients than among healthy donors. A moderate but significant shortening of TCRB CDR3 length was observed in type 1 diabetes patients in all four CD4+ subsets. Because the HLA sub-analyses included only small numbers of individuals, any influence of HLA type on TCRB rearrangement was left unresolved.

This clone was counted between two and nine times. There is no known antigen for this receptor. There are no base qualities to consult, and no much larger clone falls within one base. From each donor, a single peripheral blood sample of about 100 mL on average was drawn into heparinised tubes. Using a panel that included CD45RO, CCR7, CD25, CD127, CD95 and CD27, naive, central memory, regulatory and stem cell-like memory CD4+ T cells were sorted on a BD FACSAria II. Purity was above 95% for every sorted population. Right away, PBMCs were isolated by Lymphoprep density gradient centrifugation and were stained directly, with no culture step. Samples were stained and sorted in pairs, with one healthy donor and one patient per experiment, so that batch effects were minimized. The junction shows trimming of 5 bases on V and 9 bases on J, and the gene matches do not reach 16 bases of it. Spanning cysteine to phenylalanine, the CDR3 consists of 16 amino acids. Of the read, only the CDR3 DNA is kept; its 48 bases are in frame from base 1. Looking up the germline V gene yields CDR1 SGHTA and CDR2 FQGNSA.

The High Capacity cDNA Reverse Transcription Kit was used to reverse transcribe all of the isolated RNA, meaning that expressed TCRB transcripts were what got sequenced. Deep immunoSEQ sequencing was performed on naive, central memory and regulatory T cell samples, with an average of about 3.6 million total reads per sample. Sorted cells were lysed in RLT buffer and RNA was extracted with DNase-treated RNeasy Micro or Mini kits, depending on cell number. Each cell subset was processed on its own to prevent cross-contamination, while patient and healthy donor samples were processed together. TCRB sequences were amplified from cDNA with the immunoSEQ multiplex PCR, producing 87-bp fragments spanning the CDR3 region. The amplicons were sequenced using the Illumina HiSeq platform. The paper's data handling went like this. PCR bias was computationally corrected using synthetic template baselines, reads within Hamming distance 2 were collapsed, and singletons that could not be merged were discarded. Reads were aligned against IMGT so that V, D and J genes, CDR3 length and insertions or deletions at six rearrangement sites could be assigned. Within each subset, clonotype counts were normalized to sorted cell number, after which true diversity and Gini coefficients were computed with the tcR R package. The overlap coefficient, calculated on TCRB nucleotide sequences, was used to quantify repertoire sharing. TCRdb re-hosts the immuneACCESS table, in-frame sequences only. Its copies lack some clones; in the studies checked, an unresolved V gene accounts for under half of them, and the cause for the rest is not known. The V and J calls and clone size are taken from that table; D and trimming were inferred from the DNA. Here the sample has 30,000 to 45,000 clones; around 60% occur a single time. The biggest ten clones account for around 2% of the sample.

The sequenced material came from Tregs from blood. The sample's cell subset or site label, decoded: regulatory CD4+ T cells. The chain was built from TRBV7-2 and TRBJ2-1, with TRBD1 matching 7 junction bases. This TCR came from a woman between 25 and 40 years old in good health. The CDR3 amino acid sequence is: CASSPQIDWAGGEQFF. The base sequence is TGTGCCAGCAGCCCCCAAATAGACTGGGCAGGGGGTGAGCAGTTCTTC.